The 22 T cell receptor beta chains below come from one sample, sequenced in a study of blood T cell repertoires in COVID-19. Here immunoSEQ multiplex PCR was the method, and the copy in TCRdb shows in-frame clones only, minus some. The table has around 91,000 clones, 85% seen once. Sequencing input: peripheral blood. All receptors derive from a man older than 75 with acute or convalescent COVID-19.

The CDR3 region is CASLGNPNTGELFF. The CDR3 DNA reads TGTGCCAGCTTGGGCAACCCGAACACCGGGGAGCTGTTTTTT. The chain joins TRBV18 to TRBJ2-2, with unresolved D. Germline assignment: CDR1 KGHSH and CDR2 LQKENI. The length of the CDR3 is 14 residues. Trimming shortened V by 7 bases and J by 0 bases, and 9 bases separated the two germline ends.

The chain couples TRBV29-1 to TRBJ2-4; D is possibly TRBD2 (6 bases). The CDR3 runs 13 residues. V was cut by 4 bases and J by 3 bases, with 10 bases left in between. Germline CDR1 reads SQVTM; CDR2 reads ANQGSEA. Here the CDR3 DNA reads TGCAGCGTTGGATCGGGAGTCAAAAACATTCAGTACTTC. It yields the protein CSVGSGVKNIQYF.

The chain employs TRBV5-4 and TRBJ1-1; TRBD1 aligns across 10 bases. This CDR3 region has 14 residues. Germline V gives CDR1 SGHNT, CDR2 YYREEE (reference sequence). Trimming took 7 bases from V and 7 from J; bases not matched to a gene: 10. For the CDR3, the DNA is TGTGCCAGCTTTCCGGGACAGGGGAGAGATGAAGCTTTCTTT. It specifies CASFPGQGRDEAFF. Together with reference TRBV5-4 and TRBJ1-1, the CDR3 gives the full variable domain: ETGVTQSPTHLIKTRGQQVTLRCSSQSGHNTVSWYQQALGQGPQFIFQYYREEENGRGNFPPRFSGLQFPNYSSELNVNALELDDSALYLCASFPGQGRDEAFFGQGTRLTVV.

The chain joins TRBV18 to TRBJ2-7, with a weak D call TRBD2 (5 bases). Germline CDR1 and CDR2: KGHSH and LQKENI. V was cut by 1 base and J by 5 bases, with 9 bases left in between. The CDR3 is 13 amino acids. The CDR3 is CASSPQEGNEQYF. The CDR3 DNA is TGTGCCAGCTCACCACAAGAGGGCAACGAGCAGTACTTC.

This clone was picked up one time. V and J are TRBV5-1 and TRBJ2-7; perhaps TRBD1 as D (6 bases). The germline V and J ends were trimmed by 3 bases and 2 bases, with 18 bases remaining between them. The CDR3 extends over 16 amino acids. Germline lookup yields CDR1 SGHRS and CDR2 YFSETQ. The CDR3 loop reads CASSYQDSPPTYEQYF. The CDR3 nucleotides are TGCGCCAGCAGCTACCAGGACAGCCCACCAACCTACGAGCAGTACTTC.

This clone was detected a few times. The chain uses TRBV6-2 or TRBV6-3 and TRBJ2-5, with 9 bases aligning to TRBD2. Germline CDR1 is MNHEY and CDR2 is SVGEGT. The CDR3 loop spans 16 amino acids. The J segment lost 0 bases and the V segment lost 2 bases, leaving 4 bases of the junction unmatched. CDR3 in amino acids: CASSYEAGGYQETQYF. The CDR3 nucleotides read TGTGCCAGCAGTTACGAGGCGGGAGGGTACCAAGAGACCCAGTACTTC.

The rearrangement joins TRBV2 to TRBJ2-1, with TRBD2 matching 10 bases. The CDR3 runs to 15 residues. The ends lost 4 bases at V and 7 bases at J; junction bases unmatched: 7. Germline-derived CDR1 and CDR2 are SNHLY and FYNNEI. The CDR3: CASSASGRAGNEQFF. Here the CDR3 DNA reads TGTGCCAGCAGTGCCAGCGGGAGGGCCGGAAATGAGCAGTTCTTC.

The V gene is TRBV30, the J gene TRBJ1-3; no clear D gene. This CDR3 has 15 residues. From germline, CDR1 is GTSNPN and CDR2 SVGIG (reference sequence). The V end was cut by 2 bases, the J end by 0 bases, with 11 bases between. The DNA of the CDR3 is TGTGCCTGGAGTCACTCGGACTTCTCTGGAAACACCATATATTTT. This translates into CAWSHSDFSGNTIYF.

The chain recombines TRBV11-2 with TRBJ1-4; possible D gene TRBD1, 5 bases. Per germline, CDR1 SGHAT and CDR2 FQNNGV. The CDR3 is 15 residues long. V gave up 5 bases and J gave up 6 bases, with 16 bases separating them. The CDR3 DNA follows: TGTGCCAGCAGCCTCATGGGGGGTTTGGATGAAAAACTGTTTTTT. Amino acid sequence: CASSLMGGLDEKLFF.

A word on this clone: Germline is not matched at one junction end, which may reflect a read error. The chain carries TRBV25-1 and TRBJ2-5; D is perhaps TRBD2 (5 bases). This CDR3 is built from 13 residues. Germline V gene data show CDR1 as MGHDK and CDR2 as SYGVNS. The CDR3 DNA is TGTGCCAGCAGTGACTCCGGGGAAGACACCCAGTACTTC. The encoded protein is CASSDSGEDTQYF.

CDR3 DNA sequence: TGCGCCAGCAGCCAAGTGTCATCCTACGAGCAGTACTTC. It specifies CASSQVSSYEQYF. The chain links TRBV4-1 to TRBJ2-7; D is undetermined. Germline V gene sequence: CDR1 MGHRA, CDR2 YSYEKL. CDR3 size: 13 residues. V lost 1 base, J lost 1 base, and 5 bases lay in between.

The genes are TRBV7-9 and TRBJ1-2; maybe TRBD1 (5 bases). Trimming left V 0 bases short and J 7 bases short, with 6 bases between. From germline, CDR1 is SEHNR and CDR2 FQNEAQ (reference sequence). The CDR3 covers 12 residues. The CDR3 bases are TGTGCCAGCAGCTTAGCACAGGCTGGCTACACCTTC. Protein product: CASSLAQAGYTF.

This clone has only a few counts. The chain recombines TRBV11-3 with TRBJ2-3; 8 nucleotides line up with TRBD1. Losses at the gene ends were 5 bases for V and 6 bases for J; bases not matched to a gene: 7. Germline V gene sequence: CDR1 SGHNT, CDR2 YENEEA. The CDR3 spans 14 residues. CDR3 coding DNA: TGTGCCAGCAGCCCAGGGGGCCTAGGTGATACGCAGTATTTT. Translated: CASSPGGLGDTQYF.

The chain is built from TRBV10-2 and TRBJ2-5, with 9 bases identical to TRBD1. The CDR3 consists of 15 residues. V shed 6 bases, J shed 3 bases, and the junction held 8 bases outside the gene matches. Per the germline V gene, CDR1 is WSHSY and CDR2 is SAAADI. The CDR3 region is CASSFNTGGKETQYF. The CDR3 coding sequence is TGCGCCAGCAGCTTTAATACAGGGGGCAAAGAGACCCAGTACTTC.

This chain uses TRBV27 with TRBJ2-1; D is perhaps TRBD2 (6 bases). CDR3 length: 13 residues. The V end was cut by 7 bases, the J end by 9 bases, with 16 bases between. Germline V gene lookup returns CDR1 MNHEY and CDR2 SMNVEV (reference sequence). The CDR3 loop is CASTGTSESEQFF. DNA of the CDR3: TGTGCCAGCACCGGGACTTCAGAGAGTGAGCAGTTCTTC.

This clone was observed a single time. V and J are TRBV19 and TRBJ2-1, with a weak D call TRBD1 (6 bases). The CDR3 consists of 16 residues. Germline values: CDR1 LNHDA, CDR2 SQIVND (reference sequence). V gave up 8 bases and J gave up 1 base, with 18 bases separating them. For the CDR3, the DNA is TGTGCCAGTGGGGACATATTAGCGAGGTCCTACAATGAGCAGTTCTTC. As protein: CASGDILARSYNEQFF. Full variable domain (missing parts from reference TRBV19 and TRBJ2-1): DGGITQSPKYLFRKEGQNVTLSCEQNLNHDAMYWYRQDPGQGLRLIYYSQIVNDFQKGDIAEGYSVSREKKESFPLTVTSAQKNPTAFYLCASGDILARSYNEQFFGPGTRLTVL.

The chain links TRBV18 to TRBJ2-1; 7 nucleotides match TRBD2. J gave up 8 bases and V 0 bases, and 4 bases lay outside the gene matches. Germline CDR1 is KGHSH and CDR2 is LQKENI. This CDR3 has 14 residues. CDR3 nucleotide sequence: TGTGCCAGCTCACCACCGGGGGGGACCGATGAGCAGTTCTTC. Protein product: CASSPPGGTDEQFF.

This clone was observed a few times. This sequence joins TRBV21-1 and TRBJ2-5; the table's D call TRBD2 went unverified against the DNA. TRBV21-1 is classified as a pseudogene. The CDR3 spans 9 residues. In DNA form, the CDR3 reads TGTGCCCCCGGGGAGACCCAGTACTTC. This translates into CAPGETQYF.

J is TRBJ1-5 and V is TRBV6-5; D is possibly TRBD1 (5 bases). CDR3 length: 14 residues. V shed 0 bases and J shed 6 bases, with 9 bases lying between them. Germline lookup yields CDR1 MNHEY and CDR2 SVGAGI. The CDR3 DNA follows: TGTGCCAGCAGTTACTCGACCGGGGGTCAGCCCCAGCATTTT. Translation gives CASSYSTGGQPQHF.

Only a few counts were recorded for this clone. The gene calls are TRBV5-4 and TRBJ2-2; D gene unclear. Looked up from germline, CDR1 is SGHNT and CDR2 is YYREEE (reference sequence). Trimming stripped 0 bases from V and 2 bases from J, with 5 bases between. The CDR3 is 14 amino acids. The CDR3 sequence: CASSLERNTGELFF. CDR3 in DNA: TGTGCCAGCAGCTTGGAGAGAAACACCGGGGAGCTGTTTTTT. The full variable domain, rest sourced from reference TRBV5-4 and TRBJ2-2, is ETGVTQSPTHLIKTRGQQVTLRCSSQSGHNTVSWYQQALGQGPQFIFQYYREEENGRGNFPPRFSGLQFPNYSSELNVNALELDDSALYLCASSLERNTGELFFGEGSRLTVL.

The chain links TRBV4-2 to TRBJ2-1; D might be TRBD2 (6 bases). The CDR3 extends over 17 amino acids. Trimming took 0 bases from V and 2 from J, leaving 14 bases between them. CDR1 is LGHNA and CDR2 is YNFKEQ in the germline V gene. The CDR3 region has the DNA TGTGCCAGCAGCCAAGATTCATCTAGCGACCCCTACAATGAGCAGTTCTTC. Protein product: CASSQDSSSDPYNEQFF.

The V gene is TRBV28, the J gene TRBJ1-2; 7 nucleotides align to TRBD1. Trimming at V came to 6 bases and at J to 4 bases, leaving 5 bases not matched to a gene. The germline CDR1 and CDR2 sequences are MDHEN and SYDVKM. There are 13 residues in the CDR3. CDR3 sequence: CASSLTGAYGYTF. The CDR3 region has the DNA TGTGCCAGCAGCCTTACAGGGGCCTATGGCTACACCTTC.